This TCR beta chain derives from a study of T cells in localized non-small cell lung cancer (dated by TCRdb to about 2020). As for the study more broadly: T cell repertoires of hundreds of early-stage NSCLC patients were analyzed, with tumors being compared against uninvolved tumor-adjacent lungs. Of the NSCLC patients, about 130 were male and roughly 100 were female, and the mean age was around 70 years. The cohort comprised under 250 treatment-naïve NSCLC patients with resected, localized lung tumors.

TCR beta CDR3 regions were sequenced from DNA using the immunoSEQ Assay. As for the authors' bioinformatics: T cell density was computed as TCR beta template counts normalized to usable DNA estimated by amplifying housekeeping genes. Richness was estimated using the preseqR package, with extrapolation to 400,000 templates for PBMC samples and to 120,000 templates for tissue samples. Clonality was defined by subtracting Pielou's evenness from one. Tissue-enriched TCRs were identified by differential abundance testing using productive amino-acid clonotypes, minimum total count 5 and alpha 0.1. The Jaccard Index and the Morisita Overlap Index were used to measure how much the repertoires overlapped between compartments. TCR beta CDR3s were clustered by GLIPH together with public tetramer-defined viral CDR3s, and at least three viral sequences plus V-gene enrichment were required for viral motifs. The table comes from immuneACCESS by way of TCRdb, which keeps in-frame sequences with V and J called. Part of the clones is missing from these tables; in studies checked, under half for an unresolved V gene and the rest for unknown reasons. From that table come the V and J calls and clone size; the DNA was used to work out D and trimming. This sample has some 30,000 clones in its table, and over 80% of those were observed once. Together, the top ten hold under 6% of the sample.

V is pared back by 3 bases and J by 4 bases, with 13 bases lying between the germline termini. The CDR3 runs 15 amino acids, cysteine and phenylalanine included. The retained sequence is limited to the CDR3, 45 bases, with the frame set at the first base. Reading the germline V gene gives CDR1 MRHNA and CDR2 SNTAGT. As concerns this clone: It lacks a known antigen. No base-level quality is on record; no much larger clone is a single base apart.

General findings and caveats noted by the study authors: Uninvolved tumor-adjacent lung showed the highest T cell clonality, higher than tumor, which suggests more focused antigenic responses in the uninvolved tumor-adjacent lung. Because the study design was exploratory, TCR variables were selected using unadjusted p-values without false-discovery rate correction. Higher blood T cell density associated with longer overall survival, while higher adjacent-lung clonality associated with shorter survival. Multi-region tumor sequencing was not performed, so intratumor heterogeneity could not be excluded. Of the top 100 tumor clones, a median of roughly 53 were detected in paired uninvolved adjacent lung; 28 were also among that lung's top 100.

At diagnosis, tumor, uninvolved tumor-adjacent lung and peripheral blood were collected and then preserved as a mix of FFPE and fresh-frozen material. For TCR repertoire profiling, blood samples were analyzed as peripheral blood mononuclear cells. This receptor was obtained from a man aged 35 to 69 with stage II lung adenocarcinoma. The rearrangement combines TRBV6-4 with TRBJ2-1; no D gene is confidently identified. This specimen was PBMCs, taken before any cancer treatment. The CDR3 reads as follows: CASSEIKGKYNEQFF. At the DNA level, the sequence is TGTGCCAGCAGTGAAATAAAGGGCAAATACAATGAGCAGTTCTTC.